Shown below are 5 T cell receptor beta chains from a single sample sequenced in a study of blood T cell repertoires in COVID-19. Produced via immunoSEQ multiplex PCR; TCRdb's table is partial and in-frame only. The sample consists of over 300,000 clones, around 82% of them appearing once. The sequenced sample consisted of peripheral blood. These receptors were taken from a woman aged 50 to 60 with acute or convalescent COVID-19.

The V call is TRBV29-1, the J call TRBJ2-2; D unclear. The CDR3 is 14 residues long. Trimming pared 4 bases from V and 3 bases from J, leaving 12 bases between. The germline gives CDR1 SQVTM, CDR2 ANQGSEA. CDR3 bases: TGCAGCGTTGGGATGGGCAGCTACACCGGGGAGCTGTTTTTT. This gives the protein CSVGMGSYTGELFF.

V usage is TRBV15 and J usage is TRBJ2-5; D is possibly TRBD2 (5 bases). With 0 bases removed from V and 3 bases from J, the gap between germline ends came to 8 bases. CDR1 is LNHNV, CDR2 YYDKDF, per germline (reference sequence). CDR3 length equals 14 residues. The CDR3 nucleotides read TGTGCCACCAGCAGAGATCTCGGGGAAGAGACCCAGTACTTC. It specifies CATSRDLGEETQYF.

Notes on this clone: This same CDR3 is encoded by further DNA sequences in the sample. The rearrangement links TRBV2 to TRBJ1-5, with 9 bases that match TRBD1. Trimming at V came to 4 bases and at J to 1 base, leaving 2 bases not matched to a gene. The length of the CDR3 is 15 residues. CDR1 SNHLY and CDR2 FYNNEI come from the germline V gene. In nucleotides, the CDR3 is TGTGCCAGCAGTGGGGACAGGGTAAGCAATCAGCCCCAGCATTTT. Translating it yields CASSGDRVSNQPQHF.

The chain recombines TRBV11-3 with TRBJ2-1, with 8 bases matching TRBD2. CDR1 is SGHNT, CDR2 YENEEA, per germline. The CDR3 runs to 19 residues. J was trimmed by 7 bases and V by 2 bases; bases with no gene match: 19. The CDR3 protein is CASSLKRGRGSGTGNEQFF. The CDR3 nucleotides read TGTGCCAGCAGCTTAAAAAGGGGTCGGGGTAGCGGGACGGGAAATGAGCAGTTCTTC. Combining the CDR3 with reference TRBV11-3 and TRBJ2-1 gives the whole variable domain EAGVVQSPRYKIIEKKQPVAFWCNPISGHNTLYWYLQNLGQGPELLIRYENEEAVDDSQLPKDRFSAERLKGVDSTLKIQPAELGDSAVYLCASSLKRGRGSGTGNEQFFGPGTRLTVL.

This clone was recorded once. The CDR3 nucleotides read TGTGCCAGCAGTTTGAAGGGTACAGGTGGCTACACCTTC. This gives the protein CASSLKGTGGYTF. This rearrangement joins TRBV27 to TRBJ1-2; a possible D gene is TRBD1 (5 bases). In germline, CDR1 is MNHEY, CDR2 SMNVEV (reference sequence). This CDR3 comprises 13 residues. Trimming took off 3 bases at V and 7 bases at J, with 12 bases between the two ends.